This T cell receptor beta chain originates from a study of T cells after yellow fever vaccination. Background on the study: The fractions with low cell numbers were processed using SMART-Seq v4 Ultra Low Input.

TCRdb independently ran MiXCR on the 5' RACE reads; one entry per CDR3 protein. The table shows hundreds of thousands of distinct CDR3 sequences, with 8.7% occurring only once. Per the germline V gene, CDR1 is WSHSY and CDR2 is SAAADI. Trimming pared 8 bases from V and 1 base from J, leaving 13 bases between. The CDR3 loop spans 14 amino acids. The rearrangement joins TRBV10-2 to TRBJ2-3; weak D call: TRBD1 (6 bases). The material was PBMCs, obtained on the day of the first yellow fever vaccination. This receptor was taken from a man younger than 30 who received the YFV17D yellow fever vaccine. The CDR3 region is CASHTGRGTDTQYF. The CDR3 DNA reads as TGCGCCAGCCATACAGGGAGAGGCACAGATACGCAGTATTTT.